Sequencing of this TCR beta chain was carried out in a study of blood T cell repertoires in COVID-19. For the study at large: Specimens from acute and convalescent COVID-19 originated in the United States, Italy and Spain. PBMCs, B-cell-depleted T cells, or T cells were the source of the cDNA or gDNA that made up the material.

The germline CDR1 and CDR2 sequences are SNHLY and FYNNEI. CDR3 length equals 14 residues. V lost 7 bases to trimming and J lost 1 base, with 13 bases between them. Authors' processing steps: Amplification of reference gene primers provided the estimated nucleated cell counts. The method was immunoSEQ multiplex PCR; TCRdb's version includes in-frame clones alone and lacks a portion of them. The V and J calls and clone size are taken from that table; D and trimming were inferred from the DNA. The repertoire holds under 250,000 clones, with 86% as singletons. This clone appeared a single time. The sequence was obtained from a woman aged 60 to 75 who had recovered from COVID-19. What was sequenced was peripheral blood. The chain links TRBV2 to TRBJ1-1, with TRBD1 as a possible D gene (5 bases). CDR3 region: CASTFYRGNTEAFF. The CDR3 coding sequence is TGTGCCAGCACCTTTTATAGGGGGAACACTGAAGCTTTCTTT.